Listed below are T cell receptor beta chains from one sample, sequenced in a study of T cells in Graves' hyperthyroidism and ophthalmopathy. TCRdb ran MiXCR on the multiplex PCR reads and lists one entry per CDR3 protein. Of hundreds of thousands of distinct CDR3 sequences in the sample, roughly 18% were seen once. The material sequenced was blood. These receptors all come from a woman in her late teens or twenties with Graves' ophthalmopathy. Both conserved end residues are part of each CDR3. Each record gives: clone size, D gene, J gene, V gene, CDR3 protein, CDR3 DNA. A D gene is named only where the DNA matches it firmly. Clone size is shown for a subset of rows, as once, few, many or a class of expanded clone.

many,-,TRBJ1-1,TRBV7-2,CASSFTPGGNTEAFF,TGTGCCAGCAGCTTTACACCCGGGGGGAACACTGAAGCTTTCTTT
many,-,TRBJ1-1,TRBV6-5,CASKLIGQSTEAFF,TGTGCCAGCAAGTTAATCGGACAGAGCACTGAAGCTTTCTTT
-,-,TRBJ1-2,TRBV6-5,CASSSTVQAFYGYTF,TGTGCCAGCAGTTCAACCGTACAGGCCTTCTATGGCTACACCTTC
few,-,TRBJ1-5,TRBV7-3,CASSLFSGQPQHF,TGTGCCAGCAGCCTTTTCAGCGGTCAGCCCCAGCATTTT
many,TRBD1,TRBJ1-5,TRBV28,CASSQITGVNQPQHF,TGTGCCAGCAGTCAAATCACAGGGGTGAATCAGCCCCAGCATTTT
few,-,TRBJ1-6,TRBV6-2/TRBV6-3,CATLDGATSPLHF,TGTGCCACCCTAGACGGAGCCACCTCACCCCTCCACTTT
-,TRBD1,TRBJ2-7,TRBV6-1,CASSTRTGGHEQYF,TGTGCCAGCAGTACCAGAACAGGGGGCCACGAGCAGTACTTC
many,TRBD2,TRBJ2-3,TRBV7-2,CASSPSSGGTDTQYF,TGTGCCAGCAGCCCGTCTAGCGGGGGCACAGATACGCAGTATTTT
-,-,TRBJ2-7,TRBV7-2,CASSLGGTGAAEQYF,TGTGCCAGCAGCTTAGGCGGGACCGGCGCGGCTGAGCAGTACTTC
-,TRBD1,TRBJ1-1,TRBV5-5,CASSSGRDRGKTEAFF,TGTGCCAGCAGCTCCGGAAGGGACAGGGGGAAGACTGAAGCTTTCTTT
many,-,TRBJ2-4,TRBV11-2,CASSGTRDGLKNIQYF,TGTGCCAGCAGCGGTACTAGGGACGGGCTCAAAAACATTCAGTACTTC
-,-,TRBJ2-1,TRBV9,CASSAESGSYNEQFF,TGTGCCAGCAGCGCGGAGAGCGGGTCTTACAATGAGCAGTTCTTC